Presented here are 8 T cell receptor beta chains from one specimen sequenced in a study of blood T cell repertoires in COVID-19. This table comes from immunoSEQ multiplex PCR, and its TCRdb copy is limited to in-frame clones, with some not included. The sample includes approximately 84,000 clones, under 90% of them seen just once. The specimen sequenced was peripheral blood. These receptors all come from a human donor with active COVID-19. The donor label of this sample is uncertain.

The rearrangement links TRBV3-1 (or the pseudogene TRBV3-2) to TRBJ1-5, with a weak D call TRBD1 (6 bases). V was cut by 8 bases and J by 2 bases, with 22 bases left in between. From germline, CDR1 is LGHDT and CDR2 YNNKEL (reference sequence). The CDR3 spans 17 residues. CDR3 region: CASLIGFRGLGNQPQHF. For the CDR3, the DNA is TGTGCCAGCCTCATTGGGTTCAGGGGATTGGGCAATCAGCCCCAGCATTTT.

This rearrangement joins TRBV19 to TRBJ1-1; D gene unclear. The germline CDR1 and CDR2 sequences are LNHDA and SQIVND (reference sequence). Trimming pared 1 base from V and 1 base from J, leaving 16 bases between. This CDR3 has 17 amino acids. The chain's CDR3 is CASSIVILRQRNTEAFF. CDR3 nucleotide sequence: TGTGCCAGTAGTATAGTTATTTTGAGGCAGAGGAACACTGAAGCTTTCTTT.

V gene TRBV6-5 combines with J gene TRBJ2-1; 7 positions agree with TRBD1. CDR3 length: 14 amino acids. The V gene end was trimmed by 4 bases and the J gene end by 8 bases; junction bases not matched to a gene: 8. Germline CDR1 is MNHEY and CDR2 is SVGAGI. The DNA for the CDR3 is TGTGCCAGCAGTTTACAACCCGACAGGGATGAGCAGTTCTTC. Translated, it gives CASSLQPDRDEQFF.

This clone was recorded only once. The rearrangement links TRBV12-3 or TRBV12-4 to TRBJ1-6; a possible D gene is TRBD1 (6 bases). Between the trimmed V and J ends, which lost 5 bases and 8 bases, there was a span of 10 bases. CDR3 size: 13 residues. The CDR3 coding sequence is TGTGCCAGCAGTCGTAACAGGGATTCACCCCTCCACTTT. Amino acids: CASSRNRDSPLHF.

This clone came up a few times. The rearrangement joins TRBV7-9 to TRBJ1-3; no clear D. CDR3 length: 15 amino acids. Germline V gene sequence: CDR1 SEHNR, CDR2 FQNEAQ (reference sequence). Trimming cost V 3 bases and J 4 bases, with 13 bases left between them. The CDR3 DNA is TGTGCCAGCAGCTTCGGCATAAGCGAGGGAAACACCATATATTTT. It codes for CASSFGISEGNTIYF.

The genes are TRBV19 and TRBJ1-2; 7 bases align to TRBD1. This CDR3 spans 15 amino acids. Trimming removed 5 bases from V and 4 bases from J; junction bases left unmatched: 10. From germline, CDR1 is LNHDA and CDR2 SQIVND (reference sequence). CDR3 DNA sequence: TGTGCCAGTAGTGCCAGAGCCGGGACAGTCTATGGCTACACCTTC. This encodes CASSARAGTVYGYTF.

The rearrangement joins TRBV14 to TRBJ2-7; no clear D gene. The length of the CDR3 is 15 residues. Looked up from germline, CDR1 is SGHDN and CDR2 is FVKESK. The V and J ends lost 4 bases and 2 bases respectively, with 15 bases between them. The CDR3 loop is CASSPPGRTPYEQYF. The CDR3 DNA is TGTGCCAGCAGCCCCCCTGGGCGTACCCCCTACGAGCAGTACTTC.

This chain joins TRBV7-2 and TRBJ2-1; 9 bases are shared with TRBD1. Germline values: CDR1 SGHTA, CDR2 FQGNSA. V lost 5 bases to trimming and J lost 4 bases; unmatched junction nucleotides: 12. The CDR3 is made up of 17 amino acids. The chain's CDR3 is CASSGGQGSSNYNEQFF. The CDR3 DNA sequence: TGTGCCAGCAGCGGGGGACAGGGTTCCAGCAATTACAATGAGCAGTTCTTC.